Shown below are 24 T cell receptor beta chains from a single sample sequenced in a study of blood T cell repertoires in COVID-19. Produced via immunoSEQ multiplex PCR; TCRdb's table is partial and in-frame only. In the table there are about 74,000 clones, approximately 80% of which are singletons. Sequenced material: peripheral blood. The source of these receptors is a human donor in a cohort sampled during active COVID-19.

The chain links TRBV27 to TRBJ1-1, with 10 bases that match TRBD1. Germline assignment: CDR1 MNHEY and CDR2 SMNVEV (reference sequence). V lost 7 bases, J lost 5 bases, and 13 bases stayed unmatched. The CDR3 totals 16 residues. The CDR3 region is CASTTRQGAGRTEAFF. The DNA of the CDR3 is TGTGCCAGCACCACAAGACAGGGGGCTGGTAGGACTGAAGCTTTCTTT.

The rearrangement uses TRBV6-5 and TRBJ1-1; no clear D. Germline CDR1 reads MNHEY; CDR2 reads SVGAGI. V lost 6 bases and J lost 5, with 10 bases in between. The CDR3 loop spans 12 amino acids. The CDR3 region is CASRGGWTEAFF. In DNA form, the CDR3 reads TGTGCCAGCAGGGGAGGCTGGACTGAAGCTTTCTTT.

This clone appeared a few times. This chain links TRBV30 with TRBJ1-5, with TRBD1 identical over 9 bases. V lost 2 bases and J lost 5; bases outside the gene matches: 7. The CDR3 contains 15 residues. Germline CDR1 and CDR2: GTSNPN and SVGIG (reference sequence). The DNA for the CDR3 is TGTGCCTGGAGTATAAGGGACAGGGCCTATCAGCCCCAGCATTTT. It codes for CAWSIRDRAYQPQHF.

The chain joins TRBV3-1 (or the pseudogene TRBV3-2) to TRBJ2-4, with D perhaps matching TRBD1 (6 bases). Trimming left V 8 bases short and J 5 bases short, with 13 bases between. Germline CDR1 and CDR2: LGHDT and YNNKEL (reference sequence). This CDR3 has 13 amino acids. Here the CDR3 DNA reads TGTGCCAGCGCAGGGGAAGTTCAAAACATTCAGTACTTC. Amino acids: CASAGEVQNIQYF.

This clone was counted only a few times. The chain links TRBV25-1 to TRBJ1-5, with TRBD1 matching 7 bases. V was pared by 5 bases and J by 3 bases, with 4 bases of the junction left unmatched. The CDR3 runs 14 residues. Germline assignment: CDR1 MGHDK and CDR2 SYGVNS. CDR3 loop: CASSSTGDNQPQHF. DNA of the CDR3: TGTGCCAGCAGTTCTACAGGGGACAATCAGCCCCAGCATTTT.

This clone was detected a few times. V gene TRBV3-1 (or the pseudogene TRBV3-2) combines with J gene TRBJ2-7; possible D gene TRBD2, 6 bases. The germline V gene has CDR1 LGHDT and CDR2 YNNKEL (reference sequence). The V end was cut by 1 base, the J end by 3 bases, with 13 bases between. The CDR3 runs 15 residues. CDR3 sequence: CASSQGAGTYYEQYF. The CDR3 DNA is TGTGCCAGCAGCCAAGGAGCCGGGACTTACTACGAGCAGTACTTC.

This chain joins TRBV9 and TRBJ2-1, with D maybe TRBD2 (6 bases). This CDR3 comprises 15 residues. Trimming cost V 7 bases and J 2 bases, with 16 bases left between them. Germline V gene data show CDR1 as SGDLS and CDR2 as YYNGEE. CDR3 loop: CASALGGGPYNEQFF. DNA for the CDR3: TGTGCCAGCGCCTTAGGAGGAGGGCCCTACAATGAGCAGTTCTTC.

The chain is built from TRBV4-2 and TRBJ1-1; the D gene is possibly TRBD1 (5 bases). Trimming shortened V by 3 bases and J by 1 base, and 9 bases separated the two germline ends. CDR1 is LGHNA and CDR2 is YNFKEQ in the germline V gene. The CDR3 has 14 residues. The CDR3 loop reads CASSQGGENTEAFF. For the CDR3, the DNA is TGTGCCAGCAGCCAGGGAGGGGAGAACACTGAAGCTTTCTTT.

The chain combines TRBV9 with TRBJ2-1, with 8 bases that match TRBD1. From germline, CDR1 is SGDLS and CDR2 YYNGEE. V shed 3 bases and J 4 bases; nucleotides not matched to a gene: 6. The CDR3 is made up of 15 amino acids. In nucleotides, the CDR3 is TGTGCCAGCAGCGCCCGGGACAGGCCTTACAATGAGCAGTTCTTC. Protein sequence: CASSARDRPYNEQFF.

This rearrangement joins TRBV10-2 to TRBJ2-7; D not certain. Germline assignment: CDR1 WSHSY and CDR2 SAAADI. Trimming shortened V by 6 bases and J by 5 bases, and 17 bases separated the two germline ends. The CDR3 runs to 14 residues. The CDR3 DNA follows: TGCGCCAGCAGCCTACCTGGGCAGTCCGACGAGCAGTACTTC. Its translation is CASSLPGQSDEQYF.

This rearrangement joins TRBV7-6 to TRBJ2-1, with 8 nucleotides matching TRBD2. From germline, CDR1 is SGHVS and CDR2 FNYEAQ. CDR3 size: 13 residues. Losses at the gene ends were 3 bases for V and 6 bases for J; bases not matched to a gene: 1. In nucleotides, the CDR3 is TGTGCCAGCAGCTTTGGACTAGCCAATGAGCAGTTCTTC. Its translation: CASSFGLANEQFF.

The rearrangement links TRBV3-1 (or the pseudogene TRBV3-2) to TRBJ1-5; 9 bases are a match to TRBD1. The V and J ends lost 5 bases and 10 bases, in that order; junction bases with no gene match: 9. CDR1 LGHDT and CDR2 YNNKEL come from the germline V gene (reference sequence). There are 14 residues in the CDR3. The CDR3 DNA reads as TGTGCCAGCAGCAAAGGGGACAGGGACTCACCCCAGCATTTT. This translates into CASSKGDRDSPQHF.

This chain connects TRBV11-2 to TRBJ2-6; a possible D gene is TRBD1 (6 bases). With 2 bases removed from V and 1 base from J, the gap between germline ends came to 18 bases. Germline V gives CDR1 SGHAT, CDR2 FQNNGV. The CDR3 totals 19 residues. CDR3 residues: CASSLLQGRTESGANVLTF. CDR3 DNA sequence: TGTGCCAGCAGCTTACTTCAGGGGCGAACAGAATCTGGGGCCAACGTCCTGACTTTC.

The chain combines TRBV24-1 with TRBJ2-2, with 8 bases identical to TRBD2. Trimming removed 3 bases from V and 3 bases from J; junction bases left unmatched: 5. The CDR3 runs 16 residues. Germline assignment: CDR1 KGHDR and CDR2 SFDVKD. CDR3 in amino acids: CATSDREGRDTGELFF. The CDR3 coding sequence is TGTGCCACCAGTGATCGGGAGGGCCGAGACACCGGGGAGCTGTTTTTT.

The chain is built from TRBV30 and TRBJ2-7, with D perhaps TRBD2 (5 bases). The V gene lost 8 bases and the J gene lost 0 bases, with 8 bases spanning the gap. The CDR3 loop spans 11 amino acids. Per germline, CDR1 GTSNPN and CDR2 SVGIG (reference sequence). CDR3 residues: CAGGPSYEQYF. CDR3 nucleotide sequence: TGTGCCGGAGGTCCCTCCTACGAGCAGTACTTC.

The J gene is TRBJ1-1, the V gene TRBV5-1, with no clear D. This CDR3 has 14 amino acids. Germline V gives CDR1 SGHRS, CDR2 YFSETQ. V lost 0 bases, J lost 0 bases, and 6 bases lay in between. The CDR3, as DNA: TGCGCCAGCAGCTTGGCCACTTTGAACACTGAAGCTTTCTTT. Protein product: CASSLATLNTEAFF.

The chain uses TRBV6-6 and TRBJ1-1, with D perhaps matching TRBD1 (5 bases). Trimming removed 3 bases at V and 6 bases at J, with 8 bases between. CDR3 length: 12 amino acids. Germline-derived CDR1 and CDR2 are MNHNY and SVGAGI (reference sequence). The CDR3 region is CASSYPGSEAFF. Written as DNA, the CDR3 is TGTGCCAGCAGTTATCCAGGGTCTGAAGCTTTCTTT.

This sequence joins TRBV19 and TRBJ1-6, with TRBD1 matching over 8 bases. With V trimmed by 5 bases and J by 8 bases, 8 bases remained unmatched. CDR1 and CDR2 from the germline V gene are LNHDA and SQIVND (reference sequence). CDR3 length equals 15 residues. In DNA, the CDR3 is TGTGCCAGTAGTGTGCCAGGGGGCGAGTATTCACCCCTCCACTTT. It codes for CASSVPGGEYSPLHF.

This clone was seen a handful of times. The CDR3 loop reads CASSYGDRGQPQHF. The CDR3 DNA follows: TGTGCCAGCAGTTACGGGGACAGAGGGCAGCCCCAGCATTTT. The genes are TRBV6-5 and TRBJ1-5; the match to TRBD1 covers 7 bases. Germline assignment: CDR1 MNHEY and CDR2 SVGAGI. The junction had 5 bases not matched to a gene; V was cut back by 2 bases and J by 7 bases. The CDR3 consists of 14 residues.

The genes are TRBV25-1 and TRBJ2-3; TRBD1 is a possible D gene (6 bases). This CDR3 has 15 residues. Germline CDR1 is MGHDK and CDR2 is SYGVNS. Trimming pared 2 bases from V and 0 bases from J, leaving 9 bases between. The CDR3 protein is CASSERTVSTDTQYF. DNA for the CDR3: TGTGCCAGCAGTGAACGGACAGTGAGCACAGATACGCAGTATTTT.

The rearrangement joins TRBV29-1 to TRBJ2-3; tentatively, D is TRBD2 (7 bases). V was clipped by 3 bases and J by 2 bases, with 12 bases between them. Germline lookup yields CDR1 SQVTM and CDR2 ANQGSEA. The CDR3 spans 14 residues. The CDR3 here is CSVEGAGATDTQYF. The CDR3 DNA reads TGCAGCGTTGAGGGGGCGGGAGCCACAGATACGCAGTATTTT.

This rearrangement joins TRBV18 to TRBJ2-7, with TRBD1 identical over 9 bases. The V and J ends lost 6 bases and 3 bases, in that order; junction bases with no gene match: 6. Germline lookup yields CDR1 KGHSH and CDR2 LQKENI. The CDR3 has 14 residues. This chain's CDR3 is CASSGVGQGYEQYF. DNA of the CDR3: TGTGCCAGCTCGGGTGTGGGACAGGGCTACGAGCAGTACTTC.

This clone was found a few times. V gene TRBV7-6 combines with J gene TRBJ2-1; D is possibly TRBD2 (5 bases). V shed 5 bases and J shed 2 bases, with 16 bases lying between them. This CDR3 is built from 16 residues. CDR1 SGHVS and CDR2 FNYEAQ come from the germline V gene. CDR3: CASSGYSRETYNEQFF. CDR3 in DNA: TGTGCCAGCAGCGGGTATTCGAGGGAGACCTACAATGAGCAGTTCTTC. Full variable domain (rest looked up from reference TRBV7-6 and TRBJ2-1): GAGVSQSPRYKVTKRGQDVALRCDPISGHVSLYWYRQALGQGPEFLTYFNYEAQQDKSGLPNDRFSAERPEGSISTLTIQRTEQRDSAMYRCASSGYSRETYNEQFFGPGTRLTVL.

The CDR3 spells CASSPSGTALGYTF. CDR3 nucleotides: TGTGCCAGCTCACCCTCCGGGACAGCGCTTGGCTACACCTTC. The chain links TRBV18 to TRBJ1-2; 7 bases align to TRBD1. The CDR3 extends over 14 amino acids. CDR1 is KGHSH, CDR2 LQKENI, per germline. V trimming: 3 bases; J trimming: 7 bases; junction bases outside the gene matches: 8. The full variable domain, completed using reference TRBV18 and TRBJ1-2, is NAGVMQNPRHLVRRRGQEARLRCSPMKGHSHVYWYRQLPEEGLKFMVYLQKENIIDESGMPKERFSAEFPKEGPSILRIQQVVRGDSAAYFCASSPSGTALGYTFGSGTRLTVV.